These T cell receptor beta chains were read from a single sample in a study of regulatory T cells in long-lasting Graves disease. A single record per CDR3 protein comes from TCRdb applying MiXCR to the multiplex PCR reads. The table includes roughly 500,000 distinct CDR3 sequences, roughly 12% detected once. This sample was also put to use in a study of T cells in Graves' hyperthyroidism and ophthalmopathy.

The source material was peripheral blood mononuclear cells (PBMCs), sampled at new diagnosis, from a patient treated with antithyroid drugs. These receptors came from a man between 25 and 39 years old with Graves disease. Each CDR3 is given with its conserved first and last residue. The D gene is left open where the match is weak. Clone size is shown for a subset of rows, as once, few, many or a class of expanded clone.

clone size: many
J gene: TRBJ2-3
V gene: TRBV2
D gene: TRBD1
CDR3 DNA: TGTGCCAGCCTCCGGGACAGACGCACAGATACGCAGTATTTT
CDR3 protein: CASLRDRRTDTQYF

clone size: many
J gene: TRBJ2-5
V gene: TRBV10-3
D gene: NA
CDR3 DNA: TGTGCCATCAGCTCGGCCCCGCCGACCCAGTACTTC
CDR3 protein: CAISSAPPTQYF

clone size: few
J gene: TRBJ2-2
V gene: TRBV9
D gene: NA
CDR3 DNA: TGTGCCAGCAGCCCACAACCAGGTTTGAACACCGGGGAGCTGTTTTTT
CDR3 protein: CASSPQPGLNTGELFF

clone size: many
J gene: TRBJ2-1
V gene: TRBV6-1
D gene: TRBD1
CDR3 DNA: TGTGCCAGCAGCCCAGTGCCGGGACAGACACACAATGAGCAGTTCTTC
CDR3 protein: CASSPVPGQTHNEQFF

clone size: many
J gene: TRBJ2-7
V gene: TRBV24-1
D gene: TRBD1
CDR3 DNA: TGTGCCACCAGTGATTCGGGACAGGGCTACGAGCAGTACTTC
CDR3 protein: CATSDSGQGYEQYF

clone size: few
J gene: TRBJ2-7
V gene: TRBV6-1
D gene: TRBD2
CDR3 DNA: TGTGCCAGCACCGACCGGAGTAGCGGGAGGACCTCCTACGAGCAGTACTTC
CDR3 protein: CASTDRSSGRTSYEQYF

clone size: few
J gene: TRBJ1-5
V gene: TRBV12-3/TRBV12-4
D gene: NA
CDR3 DNA: TGTGCCAGCAGTTTAAGAGGTTCCAATCAGCCCCGGCATTTT
CDR3 protein: CASSLRGSNQPRHF

clone size: few
J gene: TRBJ1-5
V gene: TRBV2
D gene: NA
CDR3 DNA: TGTGCCAGCAGCCAGGGGAGGGCTCAGCCCCAGCATTTT
CDR3 protein: CASSQGRAQPQHF

clone size: NA
J gene: TRBJ2-7
V gene: TRBV24-1
D gene: NA
CDR3 DNA: TGTGCCACCAGTGATACGGGGGCTCAGGCCCCCTACGAGCAGTACTTC
CDR3 protein: CATSDTGAQAPYEQYF

clone size: few
J gene: TRBJ2-6
V gene: TRBV6-1
D gene: NA
CDR3 DNA: TGTGCCACAACGGGATCTGGGGCCAACGTCCTGACTTTC
CDR3 protein: CATTGSGANVLTF

clone size: many
J gene: TRBJ1-1
V gene: TRBV14
D gene: NA
CDR3 DNA: TGTGCCAGCAGCCAAGAGCGGGGTTCCATGAACACTGAAGCTTTCTTT
CDR3 protein: CASSQERGSMNTEAFF

clone size: many
J gene: TRBJ2-1
V gene: TRBV24-1
D gene: NA
CDR3 DNA: TGTGCCACCAGTGATTTTTCTAGCCTGAATGAGCAGTTCTTC
CDR3 protein: CATSDFSSLNEQFF

clone size: many
J gene: TRBJ2-1
V gene: TRBV29-1
D gene: TRBD1
CDR3 DNA: TGCAGCGTCCACCGGGACAGCCGTAATGAGCAGTTCTTC
CDR3 protein: CSVHRDSRNEQFF

clone size: NA
J gene: TRBJ2-3
V gene: TRBV29-1
D gene: NA
CDR3 DNA: TGCAGCGTTGAATACGGGAGTGCGGCCGGGACAGATACGCAGTATTTT
CDR3 protein: CSVEYGSAAGTDTQYF

clone size: few
J gene: TRBJ1-1
V gene: TRBV6-1
D gene: NA
CDR3 DNA: TGTGCCACCCATAGCAGGAACACTGAAGCTTTCTTT
CDR3 protein: CATHSRNTEAFF

clone size: few
J gene: TRBJ2-1
V gene: TRBV14
D gene: NA
CDR3 DNA: TGTGCCAGCAGCCAAGCCCTAGGGTTGGAGCAGTTCTTC
CDR3 protein: CASSQALGLEQFF

clone size: few
J gene: TRBJ2-7
V gene: TRBV18
D gene: TRBD1
CDR3 DNA: TGTGCCAGCTCACCACAGGGGACAGGACGGTACGAGCAGTACTTC
CDR3 protein: CASSPQGTGRYEQYF

clone size: many
J gene: TRBJ1-1
V gene: TRBV20-1
D gene: TRBD1
CDR3 DNA: TGCAGTGCTAGAGACCCGGGACAGGGGGTTAGCACTGAAGCTTTCTTT
CDR3 protein: CSARDPGQGVSTEAFF

clone size: few
J gene: TRBJ2-3
V gene: TRBV11-1
D gene: NA
CDR3 DNA: TGTGCCAGCACCAATTGGGGTGTTGGAGATACGCAGTATTTT
CDR3 protein: CASTNWGVGDTQYF

clone size: many
J gene: TRBJ2-3
V gene: TRBV12-3/TRBV12-4
D gene: TRBD2
CDR3 DNA: TGTGCCAGCAACGACCTAGCGGGAAGCACAGATACGCAGTATTTT
CDR3 protein: CASNDLAGSTDTQYF

clone size: many
J gene: TRBJ2-5
V gene: TRBV7-9
D gene: NA
CDR3 DNA: TGTGCCAGCAGCTTAGATCAAACACTACCCCAAGAGACCCAGTACTTC
CDR3 protein: CASSLDQTLPQETQYF

clone size: NA
J gene: TRBJ2-1
V gene: TRBV5-1
D gene: NA
CDR3 DNA: TGCGCCAGCAGCGCAAGGGGCGTTGCGGGCACTTCCTACAATGAGCAGTTCTTC
CDR3 protein: CASSARGVAGTSYNEQFF

clone size: many
J gene: TRBJ2-1
V gene: TRBV28
D gene: TRBD1
CDR3 DNA: TGTGCCAGCAGTTTGGGAGGGACAGGGCAGAATGAGCAGTTCTTC
CDR3 protein: CASSLGGTGQNEQFF

clone size: NA
J gene: TRBJ2-3
V gene: TRBV24-1
D gene: NA
CDR3 DNA: TGTGCCACCAGTGATCCCCCAGTCACAGATACGCAGTATTTT
CDR3 protein: CATSDPPVTDTQYF

clone size: NA
J gene: TRBJ2-5
V gene: TRBV5-1
D gene: NA
CDR3 DNA: TGCGCCAGCAGCTTGGTAGGGCGGGAAGAGACCCAGTACTTC
CDR3 protein: CASSLVGREETQYF

clone size: many
J gene: TRBJ2-1
V gene: TRBV24-1
D gene: TRBD2
CDR3 DNA: TGTGCCACCAGTGATTTGAAGGCTAGCGGGAGTAAGTATGAGCAGTTCTTC
CDR3 protein: CATSDLKASGSKYEQFF

clone size: many
J gene: TRBJ1-1
V gene: TRBV12-3/TRBV12-4
D gene: NA
CDR3 DNA: TGTGCCAGCAATGAGGGAAACTGGAACACTGAAGCTTTCTTT
CDR3 protein: CASNEGNWNTEAFF

clone size: NA
J gene: TRBJ2-6
V gene: TRBV27
D gene: TRBD1
CDR3 DNA: TGTGCCAGCAGCGGACAGGGCAAGGCTGGGGCCAACGTCCTGACTTTC
CDR3 protein: CASSGQGKAGANVLTF

clone size: few
J gene: TRBJ1-5
V gene: TRBV12-3/TRBV12-4
D gene: NA
CDR3 DNA: TGTGCCAGCAAGGCATATACATTAGGTGGCAATCAGCCCCAGCATTTT
CDR3 protein: CASKAYTLGGNQPQHF

clone size: many
J gene: TRBJ2-7
V gene: TRBV7-9
D gene: NA
CDR3 DNA: TGTGCCAGCAGCTTAGAGTTAGGGTCCAGGTTCGAGCAGTACTTC
CDR3 protein: CASSLELGSRFEQYF